Shown below are 30 T cell receptor beta chains from a single sample sequenced in a study of T cell repertoires in cytomegalovirus infection. Each CDR3 protein gets one entry after TCRdb re-called the reads with MiXCR. The table records 600,000 to 700,000 distinct CDR3 sequences, 30% to 40% of them present only once. Their antigens are not known. Sequencing used cultured PBMCs, obtained from culture after CMV antigen stimulation. These receptors came from a human donor in good health (CMV status not recorded). Some clones in this sample may be carry-over from other donors' samples.

This clonotype was counted only a few times. The chain is built from TRBV5-6 and TRBJ1-6; possibly TRBD1 for D (5 bases). Germline loops: CDR1 SGHDT, CDR2 YYEEEE. The CDR3 is made up of 16 amino acids. Trimming pared 3 bases from V and 9 bases from J, leaving 19 bases between. The CDR3 DNA sequence: TGTGCCAGCAGCTGGGGACTGGGAGATGATGGTTCACCCCTCCACTTT. Translating it yields CASSWGLGDDGSPLHF.

To note about this clonotype: This clone may be a read error of a much larger clone one base away. V is TRBV6-2 or TRBV6-3 and J is TRBJ2-1; the D gene is possibly TRBD1 (5 bases). The CDR3 contains 16 residues. Germline lookup yields CDR1 MNHEY and CDR2 SVGEGT. CDR3 loop: CASSYLRDALYSEQFF. The CDR3 coding sequence is TGTGCCAGCAGTTACCTCAGGGATGCCCTCTACAGTGAGCAGTTCTTC.

The chain employs TRBV2 and TRBJ2-1; TRBD2 is a possible D gene (5 bases). Germline lookup yields CDR1 SNHLY and CDR2 FYNNEI. Trimming stripped 7 bases from V and 4 bases from J, with 14 bases between. CDR3 length equals 14 residues. In DNA, the CDR3 is TGTGCCAGCACCGAACGGGGAGATTACAATGAGCAGTTCTTC. Encoded protein: CASTERGDYNEQFF.

V and J are TRBV12-3 or TRBV12-4 and TRBJ2-7, with TRBD1 matching 7 bases. The J segment lost 2 bases and the V segment lost 3 bases, leaving 7 bases of the junction unmatched. This CDR3 comprises 15 residues. The CDR3 bases are TGTGCCAGCAGTTTGTATTCGACAGGGACCTACGAGCAGTACTTC. The encoded protein is CASSLYSTGTYEQYF.

This clonotype was seen more than once but under ten times. The chain combines TRBV7-8 with TRBJ2-1; tentative D call: TRBD2 (5 bases). The CDR3 is 15 amino acids. V gave up 6 bases and J gave up 4 bases, with 16 bases separating them. Germline CDR1 SGHVS, CDR2 FQNEAQ. The CDR3 DNA is TGTGCCAGCAGTTTCCAAGCGGTCACATACAATGAGCAGTTCTTC. The encoded protein is CASSFQAVTYNEQFF.

The chain links TRBV5-1 to TRBJ1-2; no definite D call. V lost 0 bases to trimming and J lost 2 bases, with 11 bases between them. CDR1 and CDR2 from the germline V gene are SGHRS and YFSETQ. The CDR3 has 15 amino acids. The DNA of the CDR3 is TGCGCCAGCAGCTTGGTCTTTCTCCTGAACTATGGCTACACCTTC. The encoded protein is CASSLVFLLNYGYTF.

This clonotype was counted only a few times. CDR3 in DNA: TGTGCCAGCAGCTTAGCGAATGCGTTATTAAGGGGGACCCAGTACTTC. Its protein product is CASSLANALLRGTQYF. The J gene is TRBJ2-5, the V gene TRBV7-2; a weak D match, TRBD1 (5 bases). V lost 0 bases, J lost 7 bases, and 18 bases lay in between. The V gene's germline CDR1 is SGHTA and CDR2 FQGNSA. CDR3 length: 16 amino acids.

The gene calls are TRBV20-1 and TRBJ1-2, with TRBD1 as a possible D gene (6 bases). This CDR3 comprises 14 residues. V lost 3 bases, J lost 0 bases, and 11 bases lay in between. Germline loops: CDR1 DFQATT, CDR2 SNEGSKA (reference sequence). The CDR3 DNA sequence: TGCAGTGCTAGGGTGGGGACAACTAACTATGGCTACACCTTC. Translation gives CSARVGTTNYGYTF.

The V gene is TRBV12-3 or TRBV12-4, the J gene TRBJ2-1, with TRBD2 identical over 7 bases. The V gene end was trimmed by 6 bases and the J gene end by 9 bases; junction bases not matched to a gene: 8. The CDR3 spans 13 residues. CDR3 sequence (DNA): TGTGCCAGCAGCTACCGACTAGCTATTGAGCAGTTCTTC. Protein product: CASSYRLAIEQFF.

The V and J genes are TRBV4-3 and TRBJ2-1, with D perhaps being TRBD1 or TRBD2 (5 bases each). Germline values: CDR1 LGHNA, CDR2 YSLEER. Trimming cost V 3 bases and J 2 bases, with 11 bases left between them. This CDR3 is built from 15 residues. The CDR3 sequence is CASSQGRAAYNEQFF. The DNA for the CDR3 is TGCGCCAGCAGCCAGGGGCGGGCGGCCTACAATGAGCAGTTCTTC.

This clonotype was observed a handful of times. The chain joins TRBV7-2 to TRBJ2-7; possibly TRBD2 for D (5 bases). Trimming removed 1 base from V and 4 bases from J, with 11 bases in between. Germline loops: CDR1 SGHTA, CDR2 FQGNSA. The CDR3 totals 14 residues. The CDR3 DNA reads TGTGCCAGCAGCTTAGGGTCTAGCAGATACGAGCAGTACTTC. This translates into CASSLGSSRYEQYF.

This clonotype is a singleton in its sample. This chain uses TRBV6-5 with TRBJ1-6, with D perhaps matching TRBD1 (5 bases). The germline V and J ends were trimmed by 6 bases and 7 bases, with 16 bases remaining between them. Germline CDR1 MNHEY, CDR2 SVGAGI. This CDR3 has 15 amino acids. The CDR3 nucleotides read TGTGCCAGCAGGGACCCCAAGAGGGGCAATTCACCCCTCCACTTT. It encodes CASRDPKRGNSPLHF.

This clonotype was observed many times. This chain uses TRBV7-2 with TRBJ1-2; D ambiguous. V was cut by 0 bases and J by 6 bases, with 8 bases left in between. Germline lookup yields CDR1 SGHTA and CDR2 FQGNSA. The CDR3 covers 13 residues. The CDR3 coding sequence is TGTGCCAGCAGCTTAGCTAGGGCCCATGGCTACACCTTC. Translated: CASSLARAHGYTF.

The chain combines TRBV7-8 with TRBJ2-1; 7 nucleotides line up with TRBD2. V gave up 10 bases and J gave up 2 bases; unmatched junction bases: 11. Germline lookup yields CDR1 SGHVS and CDR2 FQNEAQ. The CDR3 is 15 amino acids. The CDR3 loop is CATGRAGTAYNEQFF. The CDR3 DNA reads as TGTGCCACCGGACGAGCGGGGACGGCCTACAATGAGCAGTTCTTC. Filled out from reference TRBV7-8 and TRBJ2-1, the complete variable domain reads GAGVSQSPRYKVAKRGQDVALRCDPISGHVSLFWYQQALGQGPEFLTYFQNEAQLDKSGLPSDRFFAERPEGSVSTLKIQRTQQEDSAVYLCATGRAGTAYNEQFFGPGTRLTVL.

In regard to this clonotype: Being one base from a much bigger clone, this may be a read error. The chain uses TRBV7-2 and TRBJ2-1, with 7 bases aligning to TRBD2. Germline CDR1 reads SGHTA; CDR2 reads FQGNSA. Losses at the gene ends were 4 bases for V and 4 bases for J; bases not matched to a gene: 7. This CDR3 contains 15 residues. CDR3 coding DNA: TGTGCCAGCAGCTCGACTAGCTGGGGGTACAATGAGCAGTTCTTC. Translating it yields CASSSTSWGYNEQFF.

This clonotype was counted a few times. The CDR3 DNA reads TGTGCCACCAGCAGAGGCACAGGCGAGCAGTACTTC. This codes for CATSRGTGEQYF. The chain combines TRBV15 with TRBJ2-7, with D perhaps matching TRBD1 (5 bases). The CDR3 contains 12 residues. V shed 1 base and J shed 6 bases, with 7 bases lying between them. Germline loops: CDR1 LNHNV, CDR2 YYDKDF (reference sequence).

This clonotype was seen ten or more times. This chain connects TRBV7-2 to TRBJ1-5; possibly TRBD1 for D (5 bases). With 6 bases removed from V and 6 bases from J, the gap between germline ends came to 15 bases. CDR3 length: 14 amino acids. CDR1 is SGHTA and CDR2 is FQGNSA in the germline V gene. The CDR3 loop is CASSLNRGGQPQHF. The CDR3 DNA is TGTGCCAGCAGTCTAAACCGGGGGGGTCAGCCCCAGCATTTT.

This clonotype was detected only a few times. The V and J genes are TRBV4-3 and TRBJ1-1, with 9 bases identical to TRBD1. The V gene end was trimmed by 4 bases and the J gene end by 5 bases; junction bases not matched to a gene: 11. Germline lookup yields CDR1 LGHNA and CDR2 YSLEER. The CDR3 covers 16 residues. Here the CDR3 reads CASSLGTGRGVTEAFF. The CDR3 nucleotides read TGCGCCAGCAGCCTCGGGACAGGGCGGGGTGTGACTGAAGCTTTCTTT.

This clonotype was seen just once. The J gene is TRBJ1-5, the V gene TRBV2; the D gene is possibly TRBD1 (5 bases). The germline CDR1 and CDR2 sequences are SNHLY and FYNNEI. V was trimmed by 7 bases and J by 7 bases, leaving 20 bases between them. The CDR3 is made up of 15 amino acids. The DNA of the CDR3 is TGTGCCAGCAACCTCGAGGCAGGGTACGGCCAGCCCCAGCATTTT. Translated, it gives CASNLEAGYGQPQHF.

This clonotype was counted between two and nine times. V usage is TRBV12-3 or TRBV12-4 and J usage is TRBJ1-2; D is possibly TRBD1 (6 bases). The CDR3 sequence is 13 residues long. V was trimmed by 4 bases and J by 8 bases, leaving 14 bases between them. The CDR3 nucleotides are TGTGCCAGCAGTTGGGACACCCCTCGGGGCTACACCTTC. This sequence encodes CASSWDTPRGYTF.

This clonotype was seen ten or more times. The chain is built from TRBV7-2 and TRBJ2-1, with unresolved D. CDR1 and CDR2 from the germline V gene are SGHTA and FQGNSA. Trimming left V 2 bases short and J 0 bases short, with 11 bases between. CDR3 length: 16 amino acids. The DNA of the CDR3 is TGTGCCAGCAGCTTATTCGCCGGTAGCTCCTACAATGAGCAGTTCTTC. Amino acid sequence: CASSLFAGSSYNEQFF.

The rearrangement joins TRBV28 to TRBJ2-5; no clear D. The CDR3 has 12 amino acids. Germline V gene lookup returns CDR1 MDHEN and CDR2 SYDVKM. Trimming removed 7 bases from V and 5 bases from J, with 11 bases in between. CDR3 DNA: TGTGCCAGCACTAAGCCCCCCGAGACCCAGTACTTC. Residues: CASTKPPETQYF. Drawing the rest from reference TRBV28 and TRBJ2-5, the complete variable domain is DVKVTQSSRYLVKRTGEKVFLECVQDMDHENMFWYRQDPGLGLRLIYFSYDVKMKEKGDIPEGYSVSREKKERFSLILESASTNQTSMYLCASTKPPETQYFGPGTRLLVL.

In its sample, this clonotype was seen many times. This chain joins TRBV7-6 and TRBJ2-3; the D call may be TRBD1 or TRBD2 (5 bases each). Germline V gene lookup returns CDR1 SGHVS and CDR2 FNYEAQ. V was shortened by 1 base and J by 0 bases, with 14 bases between the two germline ends. This CDR3 contains 17 residues. The CDR3 here is CASSLGTGTRSTDTQYF. DNA of the CDR3: TGTGCCAGCAGCTTAGGTACCGGGACGCGAAGCACAGATACGCAGTATTTT.

A few counts support this clonotype. The chain links TRBV10-3 to TRBJ2-7; maybe TRBD2 (6 bases). The CDR3 extends over 12 amino acids. Trimming removed 10 bases from V and 0 bases from J, with 10 bases in between. Germline values: CDR1 ENHRY, CDR2 SYGVKD. The CDR3 region has the DNA TGTGCCACAACCGGGAGCTCCTACGAGCAGTACTTC. This sequence encodes CATTGSSYEQYF.

This clonotype came up once. V is TRBV10-3 and J is TRBJ2-1, with D possibly TRBD2 on 5 matching bases. V gave up 8 bases and J gave up 4 bases, with 9 bases separating them. CDR3 size: 12 residues. In germline, CDR1 is ENHRY, CDR2 SYGVKD. The CDR3 DNA is TGTGCCATCGGGAGCAGGTACAATGAGCAGTTCTTC. Translated: CAIGSRYNEQFF.

Only a few counts were recorded for this clonotype. The V gene is TRBV7-6, the J gene TRBJ2-1; 10 nucleotides agree with TRBD2. Germline V gives CDR1 SGHVS, CDR2 FNYEAQ. V lost 5 bases, J lost 8 bases, and 15 bases stayed unmatched. The CDR3 spans 17 residues. The DNA for the CDR3 is TGTGCCAGCAGCCTGCGGGGAGCGGGGGGGCCAATCGATGAGCAGTTCTTC. It translates to CASSLRGAGGPIDEQFF.

The chain has TRBV7-9 and TRBJ1-4; D is undetermined. The CDR3 extends over 13 amino acids. Per the germline V gene, CDR1 is SEHNR and CDR2 is FQNEAQ (reference sequence). The V gene lost 3 bases and the J gene lost 4 bases, with 6 bases spanning the gap. The CDR3 sequence: CASSLQDNEKLFF. In nucleotides, the CDR3 is TGTGCCAGCAGCTTGCAGGATAATGAAAAACTGTTTTTT. Looking up the rest from reference TRBV7-9 and TRBJ1-4 gives the full variable domain: DTGVSQNPRHKITKRGQNVTFRCDPISEHNRLYWYRQTLGQGPEFLTYFQNEAQLEKSRLLSDRFSAERPKGSFSTLEIQRTEQGDSAMYLCASSLQDNEKLFFGSGTQLSVL.

The sample holds a few counts of this clonotype. The CDR3 protein is CASSRGTKQFF. The CDR3 DNA reads TGTGCCAGCAGTAGAGGGACTAAGCAGTTCTTC. The rearrangement links TRBV27 to TRBJ2-1; 7 nucleotides agree with TRBD2. Germline V lookup: CDR1 MNHEY, CDR2 SMNVEV (reference sequence). V lost 5 bases, J lost 11 bases, and 3 bases stayed unmatched. The CDR3 is made up of 11 amino acids.

The chain joins TRBV20-1 to TRBJ1-1, with unresolved D. There are 13 residues in the CDR3. V lost 4 bases, J lost 5 bases, and 14 bases lay in between. From germline, CDR1 is DFQATT and CDR2 SNEGSKA (reference sequence). The DNA of the CDR3 is TGCAGTGCTACTAAAGGAGAACGGACTGAAGCTTTCTTT. Translated: CSATKGERTEAFF.

The chain has TRBV4-3 and TRBJ1-6; D unclear. V shed 3 bases and J shed 7 bases, with 4 bases lying between them. The CDR3 extends over 12 amino acids. Germline-derived CDR1 and CDR2 are LGHNA and YSLEER. The CDR3 protein is CASSQRNSPLHF. CDR3 coding DNA: TGCGCCAGCAGCCAGCGAAATTCACCCCTCCACTTT.